This T cell receptor beta chain is drawn from a study of shared T cell receptors in the human thymus. Trimming stripped 3 bases from V and 6 bases from J, with 11 bases between. Germline values: CDR1 GTSNPN, CDR2 SVGIG (reference sequence). This CDR3 has 12 amino acids. In this sample, this clone turned up once. The table came from immunoSEQ multiplex PCR; TCRdb's copy has only in-frame clones and leaves some out. The table lists approximately 760,000 clones, around 85% of them singletons, with about 0.0098% in the top ten. The sample was also linked to a second study, of human thymus T cells.

The chain links TRBV30 to TRBJ1-1; D is unclear. This receptor was obtained from a girl under three years old with a congenital heart defect. The specimen sequenced was thymocytes. CDR3 DNA sequence: TGTGCCTGGAGCCTAGACCGCGCTGAAGCTTTCTTT. This translates into CAWSLDRAEAFF.